This T cell receptor (beta chain) was obtained from a study of STAT5B mutations in CD4+ large granular lymphocyte leukemia. The overall study: The CDR3 'QG' motif was associated with a particular HLA allele among healthy donors.

This was a survey-level run. Study processing details: The detection floor for productive clonotype frequency was 2.59 x 10-5. TCRdb's table, derived via immunoSEQ multiplex PCR, lists solely in-frame clones and lacks some. The V and J calls and clone size were taken over from that table, and D and trimming were inferred from the DNA. This table holds about 38,000 clones, around 72% found once. Study conclusions and caveats: No patients shared main leukemic clonotypes, though about 26% appeared at low frequency elsewhere.

A word on this clone: What it recognizes is unknown.

The CDR3 extends over 13 amino acids. CDR1 is SQVTM and CDR2 is ANQGSEA in the germline V gene. V trimming: 7 bases; J trimming: 2 bases; junction bases outside the gene matches: 7. This sequence was found in a human donor in good health. The sequenced sample was CD4+ T cells from blood buffy coats. The chain couples TRBV29-1 to TRBJ2-7; 8 positions match TRBD1. The CDR3 sequence: CSARQGQAYEQYF. In nucleotides, the CDR3 is TGCAGCGCAAGACAGGGACAGGCCTACGAGCAGTACTTC.